This entry features one TCR beta chain sequence. Its target is unknown. Possible read error: a much larger clone is one base away. The entry originates in a study of T-cell reconstitution after alpha-beta-depleted transplantation in children. General study findings and limits: Several hundred expanded graft clones reportedly supplied alpha-beta T cells about two months after transplant. Fresh T-cell production supplied most of the T-cell counts and diversity seen one year after transplant. Surviving thymic progenitors and recipient T cells were the source of high TCRbeta diversity at day 60 in some patients.

Using unique molecular identifiers, the investigators prepared the TCRbeta library. TCRdb redid the calling of the PCR reads with MiXCR, one entry per CDR3 protein. The sample contains hundreds of thousands of distinct CDR3 sequences, 10% of which appear only once. Germline V gene lookup returns CDR1 SGHTA and CDR2 FQGNSA. There are 14 residues in the CDR3. V gene TRBV7-2 combines with J gene TRBJ2-5, with D perhaps TRBD1 (5 bases). This clonotype was sampled from a boy in the first two years of life with acute myeloid leukemia, due to receive a stem cell transplant. The specimen comprised PBMCs, sampled before TCRalphabeta/CD19-depleted stem cell transplant. The CDR3 protein is CASSPRAGQVTQYF. The CDR3 DNA is TGTGCCAGCAGCCCTCGCGCAGGACAAGTGACCCAGTACTTC.